This T cell receptor (beta chain) was obtained from a study of control samples from healthy donors and cancer patients. The CDR3 has 12 amino acids. Trimming removed 3 bases from V and 8 bases from J, with 10 bases in between. In germline, CDR1 is LGHNT, CDR2 FRNRAP. The method was immunoSEQ multiplex PCR; TCRdb's version includes in-frame clones alone and lacks a portion of them. The repertoire has about 140,000 clones, 91% of them found once; the top ten carry 3% to 3.5%. Source material: blood. The V gene is TRBV12-5, the J gene TRBJ1-2; D may be TRBD1 (6 bases). The receptor's source is a man aged 25-45 years in good health. The DNA of the CDR3 is TGTGCTAGTGGTTTCACAGGGTTGGGCTACACCTTC. Its protein is CASGFTGLGYTF.